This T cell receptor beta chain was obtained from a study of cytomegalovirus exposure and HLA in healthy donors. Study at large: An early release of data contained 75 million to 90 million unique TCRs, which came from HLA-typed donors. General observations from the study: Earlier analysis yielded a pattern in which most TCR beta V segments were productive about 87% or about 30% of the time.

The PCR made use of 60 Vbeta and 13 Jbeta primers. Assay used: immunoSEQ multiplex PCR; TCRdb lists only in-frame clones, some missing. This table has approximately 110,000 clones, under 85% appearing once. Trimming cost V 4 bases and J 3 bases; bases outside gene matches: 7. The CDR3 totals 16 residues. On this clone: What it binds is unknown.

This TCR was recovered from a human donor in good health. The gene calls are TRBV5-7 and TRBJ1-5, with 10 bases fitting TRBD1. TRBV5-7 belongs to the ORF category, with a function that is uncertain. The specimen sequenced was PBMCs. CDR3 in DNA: TGTGCCAGCAGCCTCGGACAGGGGGGTCCCAATCAGCCCCAGCATTTT. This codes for CASSLGQGGPNQPQHF.